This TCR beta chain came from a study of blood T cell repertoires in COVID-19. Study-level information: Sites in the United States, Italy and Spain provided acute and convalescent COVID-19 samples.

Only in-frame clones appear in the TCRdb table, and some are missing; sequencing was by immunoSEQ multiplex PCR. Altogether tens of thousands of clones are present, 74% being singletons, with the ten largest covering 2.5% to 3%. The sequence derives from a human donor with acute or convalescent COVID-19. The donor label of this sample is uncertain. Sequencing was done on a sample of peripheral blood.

DNA for the CDR3: TGTGCCTGGTTACCGGCTAGCGGGAGAGTGATCGGGGAGCTGTTTTTT. Amino acid sequence: CAWLPASGRVIGELFF. The chain combines TRBV30 with TRBJ2-2, with 10 bases fitting TRBD2. The J segment lost 7 bases and the V segment lost 5 bases, leaving 13 bases of the junction unmatched. This CDR3 region has 16 residues. CDR1 is GTSNPN and CDR2 is SVGIG in the germline V gene (reference sequence).